Given below is one T cell receptor beta chain in context. Random hexamers were used to reverse transcribe the RNA input (about 0.5 to 1 ug). The amplification used immunoSEQ multiplex PCR on TCR beta CDR3; it spanned 54 Vbeta and 13 Jbeta. One entry per CDR3 protein, called by TCRdb with MiXCR from the immunoSEQ multiplex PCR reads. The sample consists of 120,000 to 150,000 distinct CDR3 sequences, 94% of them appearing once. This entry is derived from a study of CD8 T cells in Susac syndrome. The CDR3 is 14 amino acids. The germline gives CDR1 SGHTA, CDR2 FQGNSA. V was trimmed by 3 bases and J by 2 bases, leaving 11 bases between them.

This rearrangement joins TRBV7-2 to TRBJ2-7, with D unresolved. Specimen: CD8+ T cells from PBMCs. This clonotype originated in a human donor in good health. The CDR3 DNA sequence: TGTGCCAGCAGCTTGTTGACGGCTGCCTACGAGCAGTACTTC. This translates into CASSLLTAAYEQYF.